The subject of this entry is one TCR beta chain. The sample comes from a study of cytomegalovirus exposure and HLA in healthy donors. CDR1 and CDR2 (germline): LNHDA, SQIVND (reference sequence). The trim removed 3 bases at V and 8 bases at J, leaving 13 bases unmatched. CDR3 size: 16 residues. While unrecorded immune exposures were likely, the donors were nominally healthy when sampled. The PCR ran on 60 Vbeta and 13 Jbeta primers. TCRdb keeps only in-frame clones here, not all; method: immunoSEQ multiplex PCR. The data show under 200,000 clones, about four fifths seen once. J is TRBJ2-1 and V is TRBV19, with 7 bases that match TRBD2. The material sequenced was PBMCs. The clonotype originates from a boy younger than 10 in good health and CMV-seronegative. The chain's CDR3 is CASSISGRMAIHEQFF. CDR3 DNA: TGTGCCAGTAGTATTTCCGGGAGGATGGCCATCCATGAGCAGTTCTTC. The full variable domain, in which reference TRBV19 and TRBJ2-1 provide the parts outside the CDR3, is DGGITQSPKYLFRKEGQNVTLSCEQNLNHDAMYWYRQDPGQGLRLIYYSQIVNDFQKGDIAEGYSVSREKKESFPLTVTSAQKNPTAFYLCASSISGRMAIHEQFFGPGTRLTVL.